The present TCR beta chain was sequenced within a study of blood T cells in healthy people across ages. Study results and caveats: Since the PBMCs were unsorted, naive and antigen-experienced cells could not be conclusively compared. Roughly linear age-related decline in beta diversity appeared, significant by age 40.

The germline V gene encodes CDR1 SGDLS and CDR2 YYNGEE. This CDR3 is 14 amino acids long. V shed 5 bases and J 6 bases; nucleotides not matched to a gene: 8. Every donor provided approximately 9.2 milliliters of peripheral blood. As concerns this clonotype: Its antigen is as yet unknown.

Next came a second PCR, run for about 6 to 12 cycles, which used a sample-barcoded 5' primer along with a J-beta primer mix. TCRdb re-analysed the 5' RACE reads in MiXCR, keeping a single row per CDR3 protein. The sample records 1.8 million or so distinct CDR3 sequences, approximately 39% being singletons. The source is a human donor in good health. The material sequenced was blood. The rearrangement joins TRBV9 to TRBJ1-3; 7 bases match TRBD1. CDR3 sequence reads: CASSDREEVNTIYF. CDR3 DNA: TGTGCCAGCAGTGACAGGGAGGAGGTAAACACCATATATTTT.